This T cell receptor (beta chain) originates from a study of blood T cell repertoires in COVID-19. Some clones are missing from TCRdb's copy, which holds only in-frame ones; the method was immunoSEQ multiplex PCR. The sample includes a few hundred thousand clones, around 86% of them seen just once. Trimming removed 3 bases from V and 1 base from J; junction bases left unmatched: 8. The germline CDR1 and CDR2 sequences are ENHRY and SYGVKD. The CDR3 totals 17 residues. The J gene is TRBJ2-5, the V gene TRBV10-3; 10 bases fit TRBD2. This TCR derives from a man aged 25 to 45 who had recovered from COVID-19. Sequenced material: peripheral blood. The CDR3 loop is CAISEGPGLAVQETQYF. In DNA form, the CDR3 reads TGTGCCATCAGTGAAGGGCCCGGACTAGCGGTCCAAGAGACCCAGTACTTC.